This TCR beta chain stems from a study of technical replicates of blood from several donors (TCRdb year 2017). Based on the germline V gene, the CDR1 and CDR2 sequences are MDHEN and SYDVKM. Trimming costs V 3 bases and J 8 bases, and their ends lie 7 bases apart. The CDR3 spans 11 residues, from the cysteine through the phenylalanine. The DNA shown is the 33-base CDR3, in frame from base 1. With respect to this clone: It lacks a known antigen. No base-level quality is on record; no much larger clone is a single base apart.

Libraries were built with the immunoSEQ multiplex PCR assay. TCRdb obtained this table from immuneACCESS and retained in-frame rearrangements with V and J assigned. These tables miss some clones; where compared with another copy, unresolved V genes account for less than half of the shortfall, and the remainder is unexplained. This sample gives nearly 80,000 clones in total; around 90% of them show up just once. In total, the top ten clones hold 0.3% to 0.5% of the sample. The clonotype was recovered from a human donor in good health. Recombination joined TRBV28 with TRBJ1-1; no D gene is confidently identified. The sequenced material came from T cells isolated from PBMCs. The DNA is TGTGCCAGCAGTTTGGGCAGAGAAGCTTTCTTT. Its translation reads: CASSLGREAFF.